The rows below give T cell receptor beta chains drawn from one sample of a study of spatial heterogeneity in lung cancer. MiXCR, run by TCRdb on the 5' RACE reads, gives a single entry per CDR3 protein. The sample records about 25,000 distinct CDR3 sequences, over 6% being singletons. Here the sequenced sample was PBMCs, taken at surgery. The receptors here all came from a male donor with early-stage non-small cell lung cancer. Both conserved end residues are part of each CDR3. A D gene is named only where the DNA matches it firmly. Only some rows state a clone size, as once, few, many or a class for expanded clones.

J gene,V gene,clone size,D gene,CDR3 protein,CDR3 DNA
TRBJ2-1,TRBV5-1,few,TRBD2,CASSPNGLGSYNEQFF,TGCGCCAGCAGCCCAAATGGACTAGGTTCCTACAATGAGCAGTTCTTC
TRBJ2-3,TRBV7-2,NA,NA,CASRVVGDTQYF,TGTGCCAGCCGGGTTGTAGGGGATACGCAGTATTTT
TRBJ2-2,TRBV19,few,NA,CASSTWTMNTGELFF,TGTGCCAGTAGTACTTGGACCATGAACACCGGGGAGCTGTTTTTT
TRBJ2-3,TRBV20-1,many,TRBD2,CSARDRGGRGDTQYF,TGCAGTGCTAGAGATCGGGGCGGGAGAGGGGATACGCAGTATTTT
TRBJ1-4,TRBV11-2,few,NA,CASRDRDTATNEKLFF,TGTGCCAGCAGGGATCGGGACACTGCAACTAATGAAAAACTGTTTTTT
TRBJ2-3,TRBV4-2,few,TRBD2,CASSQRLADLRTDTQYF,TGTGCCAGCAGCCAACGACTAGCGGACCTCCGCACAGATACGCAGTATTTT
TRBJ2-2,TRBV10-3,many,TRBD2,CAISDRAGANTGELFF,TGTGCCATCAGTGACCGGGCGGGAGCGAACACCGGGGAGCTGTTTTTT
TRBJ2-3,TRBV28,many,NA,CASKESPGSHTDTQYF,TGTGCCAGCAAGGAATCCCCGGGTTCTCACACAGATACGCAGTATTTT
TRBJ1-2,TRBV7-7,many,NA,CASSFPQGNYGYTF,TGTGCTAGCAGCTTTCCCCAGGGCAACTATGGCTACACCTTC
TRBJ1-2,TRBV6-5,few,NA,CASRAGLFYGYTF,TGTGCCAGCAGGGCAGGATTGTTTTATGGCTACACCTTC
TRBJ1-1,TRBV14,many,NA,CASGGLSTEAFF,TGTGCCAGCGGGGGGTTGTCCACTGAAGCTTTCTTT
TRBJ1-1,TRBV20-1,medium-sized,NA,CSAREMTGSQGFF,TGCAGTGCTAGAGAAATGACAGGCAGCCAAGGTTTCTTT
TRBJ1-1,TRBV5-4,many,NA,CASSLGLLNTEAFF,TGTGCCAGCAGCTTGGGGCTCCTGAACACTGAAGCTTTCTTT
TRBJ2-6,TRBV6-5,few,NA,CASSPRRTGANVLTF,TGTGCCAGCAGTCCCAGGCGAACTGGGGCCAACGTCCTGACTTTC
TRBJ2-2,TRBV25-1,many,NA,CASSRRNTGELFF,TGTGCCAGCAGTCGAAGAAACACCGGGGAGCTGTTTTTT
TRBJ2-4,TRBV3-1,many,TRBD1,CATGKGAKNIQYF,TGTGCCACCGGGAAGGGGGCAAAAAACATTCAGTACTTC
TRBJ1-1,TRBV5-1,many,NA,CASRGRPDEAFF,TGCGCCAGCCGGGGGAGGCCCGATGAAGCTTTCTTT
TRBJ2-3,TRBV28,many,NA,CASSLGRTDTQYF,TGTGCCAGCAGTTTAGGAAGGACAGATACGCAGTATTTT
TRBJ2-5,TRBV6-1,few,NA,CASSEQSGMRETQYF,TGTGCCAGCAGTGAACAGTCAGGGATGAGGGAGACCCAGTACTTC
TRBJ2-7,TRBV7-2,NA,NA,CASSLEGLEEQYF,TGTGCCAGCAGCTTAGAGGGTTTGGAAGAGCAGTACTTC
TRBJ1-6,TRBV25-1,many,NA,CASTEQGNSPLHF,TGTGCCAGCACCGAGCAGGGGAATTCACCCCTCCACTTT
TRBJ2-7,TRBV5-1,NA,TRBD1,CASSQGQDREQYF,TGCGCCAGCAGTCAAGGACAGGATCGGGAGCAGTACTTC
TRBJ2-3,TRBV20-1,NA,TRBD1,CSARDLDRGPDTQYF,TGCAGTGCTAGAGATCTGGACAGGGGGCCAGATACGCAGTATTTT
TRBJ2-7,TRBV20-1,few,TRBD1,CSASLGDRGHEQYF,TGCAGTGCTAGCTTAGGGGACAGGGGGCACGAGCAGTACTTC
TRBJ1-5,TRBV3-1,many,NA,CASSLGWDQPQHF,TGTGCCAGCAGTCTCGGATGGGACCAGCCCCAGCATTTT
TRBJ2-7,TRBV6-5,NA,TRBD1,CASSYIRTGGLYEQYF,TGTGCCAGCAGTTACATCAGGACAGGGGGCCTATACGAGCAGTACTTC
TRBJ1-2,TRBV9,many,NA,CASSVGPTYGYTF,TGTGCCAGCAGCGTAGGACCGACCTATGGCTACACCTTC
TRBJ2-3,TRBV2,few,NA,CASSGEGATDTQYF,TGTGCCAGCAGTGGAGAAGGGGCCACAGATACGCAGTATTTT
TRBJ1-1,TRBV28,few,TRBD1,CASSPPPGQGEAFF,TGTGCCAGCAGTCCCCCCCCGGGACAGGGAGAAGCTTTCTTT
TRBJ1-5,TRBV20-1,many,NA,CSARDIRAGPNQPQHF,TGCAGTGCTAGAGATATAAGGGCAGGCCCTAATCAGCCCCAGCATTTT
TRBJ2-1,TRBV20-1,many,TRBD2,CSAPSGMGYNEQFF,TGCAGTGCACCGAGCGGGATGGGCTACAATGAGCAGTTCTTC